This entry lists 13 T cell receptor beta chains sequenced from one sample in a study of blood T cell repertoires in COVID-19. Libraries were prepared by immunoSEQ multiplex PCR; TCRdb keeps only in-frame clonotypes and omits some of them. This sample yields 30,000 to 45,000 clones, of which roughly 80% are seen a single time; 9% to 10% belongs to the top ten. Sequenced: peripheral blood. All receptors come from a man aged 60-69 years in a cohort sampled during active COVID-19.

V gene TRBV15 combines with J gene TRBJ1-2; possibly TRBD1 for D (6 bases). The CDR3 length is 13 residues. Germline V CDR1 and CDR2: LNHNV, YYDKDF (reference sequence). Trimming cost V 1 base and J 9 bases, with 12 bases left between them. DNA for the CDR3: TGTGCCACCAGCAGAGGATTGGACAGCCGCTACACCTTC. Protein: CATSRGLDSRYTF.

The J gene is TRBJ1-5, the V gene TRBV5-1, with D unclear. The CDR3 is 13 residues long. Germline loops: CDR1 SGHRS, CDR2 YFSETQ. V dropped 1 base and J dropped 7 bases, with 9 bases sitting between them. This chain's CDR3 is CASSLSAGQPQHF. The CDR3 region has the DNA TGCGCCAGCAGCTTGTCTGCGGGGCAGCCCCAGCATTTT.

V gene TRBV15 combines with J gene TRBJ2-1, with D hard to call. The germline gives CDR1 LNHNV, CDR2 YYDKDF (reference sequence). This CDR3 comprises 15 residues. V lost 0 bases, J lost 6 bases, and 12 bases lay in between. CDR3 DNA: TGTGCCACCAGCAGAGATGGCAGGTGGGCCAATGAGCAGTTCTTC. This gives the protein CATSRDGRWANEQFF.

This clone turned up a few times. This rearrangement joins TRBV5-4 to TRBJ2-7; D is undetermined. The V end was cut by 0 bases, the J end by 6 bases, with 10 bases between. Germline V gives CDR1 SGHNT, CDR2 YYREEE (reference sequence). The CDR3 loop spans 13 amino acids. This chain's CDR3 is CASSLDRIGEQYF. In nucleotides, the CDR3 is TGTGCCAGCAGCTTGGACAGAATCGGCGAGCAGTACTTC.

The V and J genes are TRBV28 and TRBJ2-7, with D possibly being TRBD2 (6 bases). V gave up 5 bases and J gave up 4 bases, with 18 bases separating them. Germline CDR1 reads MDHEN; CDR2 reads SYDVKM. The CDR3 consists of 15 residues. The CDR3 region is CASSPGLPGRYEQYF. The CDR3 DNA reads as TGTGCCAGCAGTCCGGGACTCCCGGGCAGATACGAGCAGTACTTC.

V gene TRBV4-2 combines with J gene TRBJ2-7; weak D call: TRBD2 (5 bases). V gave up 1 base and J gave up 5 bases, with 12 bases separating them. Germline V CDR1 and CDR2: LGHNA, YNFKEQ. This CDR3 contains 14 residues. The CDR3 nucleotides are TGTGCCAGCAGCCAAGGAGGGTGGGTCAACGAGCAGTACTTC. It yields the protein CASSQGGWVNEQYF.

The chain joins TRBV9 to TRBJ2-5; no firm D call. CDR3 length: 12 residues. The germline V gene encodes CDR1 SGDLS and CDR2 YYNGEE. Trimming took 3 bases from V and 3 from J, leaving 6 bases between them. Here the CDR3 DNA reads TGTGCCAGCAGCGAGCCCGAAGAGACCCAGTACTTC. Protein sequence: CASSEPEETQYF.

J is TRBJ2-7 and V is TRBV20-1, with a tentative D call TRBD2 (5 bases). The CDR3 runs to 14 residues. With 3 bases removed from V and 2 bases from J, the gap between germline ends came to 14 bases. Germline CDR1 reads DFQATT; CDR2 reads SNEGSKA (reference sequence). This CDR3 reads CSASPDFLPYEQYF. The CDR3 DNA sequence: TGCAGTGCTAGTCCGGACTTTCTACCCTACGAGCAGTACTTC.

The chain carries TRBV6-6 and TRBJ2-5; D uncertain. The CDR3 loop spans 12 amino acids. Looked up from germline, CDR1 is MNHNY and CDR2 is SVGAGI (reference sequence). V was cut by 4 bases and J by 3 bases, with 6 bases left in between. In nucleotides, the CDR3 is TGTGCCAGCAGTTCTAATAAAGAGACCCAGTACTTC. This encodes CASSSNKETQYF.

The rearrangement uses TRBV28 and TRBJ1-2; D might be TRBD1 (5 bases). V was pared by 4 bases and J by 7 bases, with 16 bases between. This CDR3 comprises 14 residues. Germline-derived CDR1 and CDR2 are MDHEN and SYDVKM. In DNA form, the CDR3 reads TGTGCCAGCAGTTCAAACGGGGGAAGATTTGGCTACACCTTC. It yields the protein CASSSNGGRFGYTF.

The chain employs TRBV5-1 and TRBJ2-1; 8 nucleotides match TRBD2. J was trimmed by 4 bases and V by 0 bases; bases with no gene match: 6. This CDR3 spans 16 amino acids. Germline lookup yields CDR1 SGHRS and CDR2 YFSETQ. The CDR3 nucleotides read TGCGCCAGCAGCTTGGATGCGGGAGGACCTTACAATGAGCAGTTCTTC. Translated, it gives CASSLDAGGPYNEQFF.

V usage is TRBV6-2 or TRBV6-3 and J usage is TRBJ2-7; the D gene is possibly TRBD1 (6 bases). This CDR3 is 14 amino acids long. With 6 bases removed from V and 2 bases from J, the gap between germline ends came to 14 bases. Germline V CDR1 and CDR2: MNHEY, SVGEGT. This CDR3 reads CASSNANRAYEQYF. CDR3 bases: TGTGCCAGCAGCAACGCGAACAGGGCCTACGAGCAGTACTTC.

The chain joins TRBV5-1 to TRBJ2-5; 8 positions agree with TRBD1. The trim removed 2 bases at V and 2 bases at J, leaving 8 bases unmatched. The CDR3 runs 16 residues. Germline CDR1 is SGHRS and CDR2 is YFSETQ. The CDR3: CASSFGAGTGQETQYF. CDR3 coding DNA: TGCGCCAGCAGCTTTGGGGCCGGGACAGGTCAAGAGACCCAGTACTTC.